This T cell receptor beta chain originates from a study of T cells and copy number aberrations in small-cell lung cancer. Study-level findings and limits: Tumors showed lower T-cell density, richness and clonality than adjacent lung, though density did not differ significantly. All specimens were formalin-fixed paraffin-embedded tissue, which is known to introduce sequencing artifacts.

Concerning this clone itself: Its antigen is unknown. The sample contains more than one DNA sequence encoding this CDR3.

TCRdb's table, derived via immunoSEQ multiplex PCR, lists solely in-frame clones and lacks some. This sample has 2,400 or so clones, with approximately 81% found just once. Donors had limited-stage small-cell lung cancer and underwent surgical resection in Hangzhou, China, between the late 2000s and the early 2020s. Trimming left V 0 bases short and J 2 bases short, with 5 bases between. The length of the CDR3 is 13 residues. The germline CDR1 and CDR2 sequences are SGHDT and YYEEEE. The chain couples TRBV5-6 to TRBJ1-2; D gene uncertain. The source material was normal tissue next to the tumor. This clonotype originated in a man in his 70s with small cell lung cancer. The CDR3 nucleotides read TGTGCCAGCAGCTTGGGAGGGAACTATGGCTACACCTTC. It codes for CASSLGGNYGYTF.